This record looks at one T cell receptor (beta chain) sequence and its context. Its matching antigen is unknown. These data originate in a study of OX40 agonist ivuxolimab in advanced cancers. Trimming at V came to 2 bases and at J to 8 bases, leaving 10 bases not matched to a gene. CDR3 length equals 16 residues. Germline values: CDR1 MDHEN, CDR2 SYDVKM. Points from the study as a whole: At 0.1 to 3.0 mg/kg, clonal expansion of CD4+ and CD8+ blood T cells had occurred by week 6.

Measured with immunoSEQ multiplex PCR; TCRdb has only the in-frame clones, and not every one. The sample includes roughly 66,000 clones, 82% of them seen just once. This TCR was sampled from an adult with an advanced solid tumor such as melanoma, head and neck, liver or kidney cancer. Sequences were derived from CD4+ or CD8+ T cells sorted from blood, sampled in a trial of the OX40 agonist ivuxolimab. This sequence joins TRBV28 and TRBJ1-2, with 11 bases lining up with TRBD1. CDR3 in DNA: TGTGCCAGCAGTTTAGCCGCGCGGACAGGGGGCAAGGGCTACACCTTC. Its protein product is CASSLAARTGGKGYTF.